The rows below give T cell receptor beta chains drawn from one sample of a study of shared clonotypes between healthy human individuals. Sequenced by immunoSEQ multiplex PCR; TCRdb stores in-frame clones only, minus some. The table records about 1.5 million clones, 95% to 99% of them present only once. The sequenced sample consisted of naive CD4+ T cells sorted from blood. The source is a man aged 30 to 45 in good health. Each CDR3 is given with its conserved first and last residue. Each record gives: J gene, V gene, D gene, clone size, CDR3 DNA, CDR3 protein. The D gene is left open where the match is weak. Clone size is not always given. Where it is, it says once, few, many or a class for expanded clones.

J gene: TRBJ2-7; V gene: TRBV5-1; D gene: TRBD1; clone size: once; CDR3 DNA: TGCGCCAGCAGCTCAGGGACAGGGGCCTCCTACGAGCAGTACTTC; CDR3 protein: CASSSGTGASYEQYF
J gene: TRBJ2-3; V gene: TRBV2; D gene: .; clone size: .; CDR3 DNA: TGTGCCAGCAGTGTCGGAGATACGCAGTATTTT; CDR3 protein: CASSVGDTQYF
J gene: TRBJ2-7; V gene: TRBV29-1; D gene: TRBD2; clone size: .; CDR3 DNA: TGCAGCGTTGAAGGAGTTATCGCTAGCGGGAGTCGAAGGGGGTACGAGCAGTACTTC; CDR3 protein: CSVEGVIASGSRRGYEQYF
J gene: TRBJ2-6; V gene: TRBV19; D gene: TRBD1; clone size: .; CDR3 DNA: TGTGCCAGTAGTATAGTTGACAGGGGGAGCTCTGGGGCCAACGTCCTGACTTTC; CDR3 protein: CASSIVDRGSSGANVLTF
J gene: TRBJ2-3; V gene: TRBV6-1; D gene: .; clone size: .; CDR3 DNA: TGTGCCAGCAGCCCCGGGACACAGAGCACAGATACGCAGTATTTT; CDR3 protein: CASSPGTQSTDTQYF
J gene: TRBJ2-3; V gene: TRBV25-1; D gene: TRBD1; clone size: .; CDR3 DNA: TGTGCCAGCAGTGAAGAGGGGGCCGATACGCAGTATTTT; CDR3 protein: CASSEEGADTQYF
J gene: TRBJ1-1; V gene: TRBV7-9; D gene: .; clone size: .; CDR3 DNA: TGTGCCAGCAGCTTAGAGGGGGGATACGGCACTGAAGCTTTCTTT; CDR3 protein: CASSLEGGYGTEAFF
J gene: TRBJ2-1; V gene: TRBV10-2; D gene: .; clone size: .; CDR3 DNA: TGCGCCAGCATGCGTCACAATGAGCAGTTCTTC; CDR3 protein: CASMRHNEQFF
J gene: TRBJ2-6; V gene: TRBV5-1; D gene: .; clone size: .; CDR3 DNA: TGCGCCAGCAGCTTGCTGGTGGGGGGGGCCAACGTCCTGACTTTC; CDR3 protein: CASSLLVGGANVLTF
J gene: TRBJ2-7; V gene: TRBV28; D gene: TRBD2; clone size: .; CDR3 DNA: TGTGCCAGCAGTGGTAGCGGGACCTACGAGCAGTACTTC; CDR3 protein: CASSGSGTYEQYF
J gene: TRBJ2-6; V gene: TRBV10-3; D gene: .; clone size: .; CDR3 DNA: TGTGCCATCAGTAAAACAGGGTCTGGGGCCAACGTCCTGACTTTC; CDR3 protein: CAISKTGSGANVLTF
J gene: TRBJ2-1; V gene: TRBV5-1; D gene: TRBD2; clone size: .; CDR3 DNA: TGCGCCAGCAGCTTGGGATTGAGACGGGAGGCCCCAAACAATGAGCAGTTCTTC; CDR3 protein: CASSLGLRREAPNNEQFF
J gene: TRBJ2-1; V gene: TRBV7-3; D gene: .; clone size: .; CDR3 DNA: TGTGCCAGCAGCCCCTCACTTGGGAATCTCAATGAGCAGTTCTTC; CDR3 protein: CASSPSLGNLNEQFF
J gene: TRBJ2-5; V gene: TRBV5-6; D gene: .; clone size: .; CDR3 DNA: TGTGCCAGCAGCTTGGGACTCCAAGAGACCCAGTACTTC; CDR3 protein: CASSLGLQETQYF
J gene: TRBJ2-7; V gene: TRBV30; D gene: .; clone size: .; CDR3 DNA: TGTGCCTGGAAGGAGTGGGGGAGGAGCTCCTACGAGCAGTACTTC; CDR3 protein: CAWKEWGRSSYEQYF
J gene: TRBJ1-2; V gene: TRBV7-2; D gene: .; clone size: .; CDR3 DNA: TGTGCCAGCAGCCTGGGACCCGGGGGGGGCTACACCTTC; CDR3 protein: CASSLGPGGGYTF
J gene: TRBJ2-3; V gene: TRBV27; D gene: .; clone size: .; CDR3 DNA: TGTGCCAGCAGACGCAACGGGGACACAGATACGCAGTATTTT; CDR3 protein: CASRRNGDTDTQYF
J gene: TRBJ2-7; V gene: TRBV2; D gene: TRBD2; clone size: .; CDR3 DNA: TGTGCCAGCAGGCGGGGGGTCTACGAGCAGTACTTC; CDR3 protein: CASRRGVYEQYF
J gene: TRBJ2-1; V gene: TRBV18; D gene: .; clone size: .; CDR3 DNA: TGTGCCAGCTCACAGAAGATTGAGCAGTTCTTC; CDR3 protein: CASSQKIEQFF
J gene: TRBJ1-1; V gene: TRBV9; D gene: .; clone size: .; CDR3 DNA: TGTGCCAGCAGCGTGGCGTTAAACACTGAAGCTTTCTTT; CDR3 protein: CASSVALNTEAFF
J gene: TRBJ1-1; V gene: TRBV5-1; D gene: TRBD1; clone size: once; CDR3 DNA: TGCGCCAGCAGCTCCGGGACAGGGAATACTTTGGCGAACACTGAAGCTTTCTTT; CDR3 protein: CASSSGTGNTLANTEAFF
J gene: TRBJ2-7; V gene: TRBV6-5; D gene: TRBD1; clone size: .; CDR3 DNA: TGTGCCAGCAAAAAAGGGACAGGGATCTACGAGCAGTACTTC; CDR3 protein: CASKKGTGIYEQYF
J gene: TRBJ1-2; V gene: TRBV6-4; D gene: .; clone size: once; CDR3 DNA: TGTGCCAGCAGTTGGAGACGGGTCGACTATGGCTACACCTTC; CDR3 protein: CASSWRRVDYGYTF
J gene: TRBJ2-1; V gene: TRBV30; D gene: .; clone size: .; CDR3 DNA: TGTGCCTGGAGAAATCGGGGTCACAATGAGCAGTTCTTC; CDR3 protein: CAWRNRGHNEQFF
J gene: TRBJ1-2; V gene: TRBV2; D gene: .; clone size: .; CDR3 DNA: TGTGCCAGCAGATTTCCGGGGCCCAAGTCCGGGAGTGGCTACACCTTC; CDR3 protein: CASRFPGPKSGSGYTF
J gene: TRBJ1-2; V gene: TRBV7-9; D gene: TRBD1; clone size: .; CDR3 DNA: TGTGCCAGCACCCCGAAACCGGGACAGGCGACCTATGGCTACACCTTC; CDR3 protein: CASTPKPGQATYGYTF
J gene: TRBJ1-2; V gene: TRBV18; D gene: .; clone size: .; CDR3 DNA: TGTGCCAGCTCACCTGGCGGGGCCACCGGCGTTAACTACACCTTC; CDR3 protein: CASSPGGATGVNYTF
J gene: TRBJ1-2; V gene: TRBV13; D gene: .; clone size: .; CDR3 DNA: TGTGCCAGCAGCTTAGGGGCTTCTCACTATGGCTACACCTTC; CDR3 protein: CASSLGASHYGYTF
J gene: TRBJ2-6; V gene: TRBV18; D gene: .; clone size: .; CDR3 DNA: TGTGCCAGCTCACCGCGGGACAGCCCTACGGCTGGGGCCAACGTCCTGACTTTC; CDR3 protein: CASSPRDSPTAGANVLTF